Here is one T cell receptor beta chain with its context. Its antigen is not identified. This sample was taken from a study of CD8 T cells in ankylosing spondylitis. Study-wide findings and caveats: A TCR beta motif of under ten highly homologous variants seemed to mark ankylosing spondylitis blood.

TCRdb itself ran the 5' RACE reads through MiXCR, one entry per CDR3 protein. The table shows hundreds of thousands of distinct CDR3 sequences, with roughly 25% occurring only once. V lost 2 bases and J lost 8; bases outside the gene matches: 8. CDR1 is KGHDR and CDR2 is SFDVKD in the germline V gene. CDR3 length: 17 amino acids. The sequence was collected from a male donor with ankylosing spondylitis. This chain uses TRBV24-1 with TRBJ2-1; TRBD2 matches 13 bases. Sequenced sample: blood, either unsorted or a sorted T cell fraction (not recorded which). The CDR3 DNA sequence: TGTGCCACCAGTGATTCTCGGACTAGCGGGAGTTCAGATGAGCAGTTCTTC. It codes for CATSDSRTSGSSDEQFF.